This TCR beta chain was sequenced during a study of blood T cell repertoires in COVID-19. This clone was found a few times. Produced via immunoSEQ multiplex PCR; TCRdb's table is partial and in-frame only. The top ten clones hold over 9.5% of a sample with roughly 62,000 clones, 87% of them seen once. The CDR3 extends over 14 amino acids. Trimming stripped 6 bases from V and 4 bases from J, with 12 bases between. CDR1 is LGHNA, CDR2 YNFKEQ, per germline. The V call is TRBV4-2, the J call TRBJ1-4; possible D gene TRBD1, 5 bases. Sequencing input: peripheral blood. The clonotype comes from a human donor with acute or convalescent COVID-19. The donor label of this sample is uncertain. The CDR3 protein is CASRVRGGNEKLFF. CDR3 coding DNA: TGTGCCAGCAGGGTTCGCGGGGGTAATGAAAAACTGTTTTTT.